Listed below are T cell receptor beta chains from one sample, sequenced in a study of Graves' ophthalmopathy and Graves' hyperthyroidism. MiXCR, run by TCRdb on the multiplex PCR reads, gives a single entry per CDR3 protein. The sample yields about 16,000 distinct CDR3 sequences, about half seen once. Sequencing used peripheral blood. The receptors here all came from a woman in her thirties or forties with stable Graves' hyperthyroidism. Both conserved end residues are part of each CDR3. Fields, in order: D gene, clone size, J gene, V gene, CDR3 DNA, CDR3 protein. A D gene is named only where the DNA matches it firmly. Clone sizes are given selectively: once, few, many, or a class where the clone is expanded.

NA | once | TRBJ2-7 | TRBV25-1 | TGTGCCAGCAGTGTAGGGTACGAGCAGTACTTC | CASSVGYEQYF
TRBD2 | NA | TRBJ2-3 | TRBV5-5 | TGTGCCAGCAGCTTGGTATTCGGACTAGCGTCGACCCGCACAGATACGCAGTATTTT | CASSLVFGLASTRTDTQYF
NA | many | TRBJ2-7 | TRBV6-1 | TGTGCCAGCAGTGAAAGTAGCGACTCCTCCTACGAGCAGTACTTC | CASSESSDSSYEQYF
NA | NA | TRBJ1-2 | TRBV5-6 | TGTGCCAGCAGCTTGACGGGAAGGGGCTACACCTTC | CASSLTGRGYTF
TRBD1 | NA | TRBJ1-6 | TRBV7-2 | TGTGCCAGCAGCTTATCTGCAGGGGGCGCGAGTTCACCCCTCCACTTT | CASSLSAGGASSPLHF
NA | NA | TRBJ1-1 | TRBV7-2 | TGCGCCAGCAGCCAAGGGGGAAGAAACACTGAAGCTTTCTTT | CASSQGGRNTEAFF
TRBD1 | many | TRBJ2-2 | TRBV19 | TGTGCCAGTAGCTGGACAGGGGGGAACACCGGGGAGCTGTTTTTT | CASSWTGGNTGELFF
TRBD2 | NA | TRBJ2-1 | TRBV15 | TGTGCCACCAGCAGAGAGGGAAAAGCGGGAAACAGAGATGAGCAGTTCTTC | CATSREGKAGNRDEQFF
TRBD1 | NA | TRBJ1-5 | TRBV6-2/TRBV6-3 | TGTGCCAGCAAAAGTACAGGGGACGGTCAGCCCCAGCATTTT | CASKSTGDGQPQHF
NA | few | TRBJ2-5 | TRBV20-1 | TGCAGTGTCTGGACTAATGACAAGACCCAGTACTTC | CSVWTNDKTQYF
NA | NA | TRBJ1-4 | TRBV29-1 | TGCAGCGTTCTCTTCAGGACTGCAGCAACTAATGAAAAACTGTTTTTT | CSVLFRTAATNEKLFF
NA | NA | TRBJ2-1 | TRBV6-1 | TGTGCCAGCAGTACGGGACGAGAATACAATGAGCAGTTCTTC | CASSTGREYNEQFF
NA | many | TRBJ2-3 | TRBV11-1 | TGTGCCAGCAGGAGTAGGAGCAGCACAGATACGCAGTATTTT | CASRSRSSTDTQYF
NA | NA | TRBJ2-7 | TRBV6-1 | TGTGCCAGCAGTGAAAACAGAAACTACGAGCAGTACTTC | CASSENRNYEQYF
TRBD2 | NA | TRBJ2-7 | TRBV30 | TGTGCCTGGGGACTAGCGGGGTCCTACGAGCAGTACTTC | CAWGLAGSYEQYF
NA | once | TRBJ2-3 | TRBV10-1 | TGCGCCAGCAGTGAGTCGAGATTGGGTGGCATGGATACGCAGTATTTT | CASSESRLGGMDTQYF
NA | NA | TRBJ2-7 | TRBV4-3 | TGCGCCAGCAGCCAAGCGACGGCTACCTACGAGCAGTACTTC | CASSQATATYEQYF
NA | NA | TRBJ2-7 | TRBV7-6 | TGTGCCAGCAGCTTAGGGACCGCCGTCGAGCAGTACTTC | CASSLGTAVEQYF
NA | NA | TRBJ2-5 | TRBV4-3 | TGCGCCAGCAGCCAAGACCAAGGAGCGCGGGAGACCCAGTACTTC | CASSQDQGARETQYF
NA | once | TRBJ2-3 | TRBV20-1 | TGCAGTGCTAGGGGGGGAGATACGCAGTATTTT | CSARGGDTQYF
TRBD1 | NA | TRBJ1-2 | TRBV4-3 | TGCGCCAGCAGCCAAGGACAGGGTTCTAACTATGGCTACACCTTC | CASSQGQGSNYGYTF
TRBD1 | NA | TRBJ2-7 | TRBV10-3 | TGTGCCATCAGCGACAGACAGGGTTCCTACGAGCAGTACTTC | CAISDRQGSYEQYF
NA | NA | TRBJ2-5 | TRBV2 | TGTGCCAGCAAAGATTCGGGCGGAGAGACCCAGTACTTC | CASKDSGGETQYF
NA | many | TRBJ2-7 | TRBV20-1 | TGCAGTGCTAGAGATTGGGGCGACACCGCCTACGAGCAGTACTTC | CSARDWGDTAYEQYF
TRBD2 | many | TRBJ2-7 | TRBV9 | TGTGCCAGCAGCGTAGATGGCGGGGGGGAGCAGTACTTC | CASSVDGGGEQYF
NA | once | TRBJ1-5 | TRBV2 | TGTGCCAGCGGGACTGGCGGGCGCTACGAGCATTTT | CASGTGGRYEHF
NA | many | TRBJ1-2 | TRBV14 | TGTGCCAGCAGCCAAGATCCAGGCGCGGTCTATGGCTACACCTTC | CASSQDPGAVYGYTF
NA | NA | TRBJ2-2 | TRBV7-3 | TGTGCCAGCAGTGTCGAGAACACCGGGGAGCTGTTTTTT | CASSVENTGELFF
NA | NA | TRBJ2-1 | TRBV7-6 | TGTGCCAGCAGCTTGAGTTACAATGAGCAGTTCTTC | CASSLSYNEQFF
NA | NA | TRBJ2-7 | TRBV27 | TGTGCCAGCAGTCTATTGGCTCGGGCGGCTCATTCCTACGAGCAGTACTTC | CASSLLARAAHSYEQYF
NA | NA | TRBJ1-5 | TRBV6-2/TRBV6-3 | TGTGCCAGCAGTTACTTGGGGACCAACAATCAGCCCCAGCATTTT | CASSYLGTNNQPQHF
NA | medium-sized | TRBJ1-1 | TRBV7-9 | TGTGCCAGCAGCCACGTCGATTACAGGGAGGCTTTCTTT | CASSHVDYREAFF
NA | few | TRBJ1-2 | TRBV12-3/TRBV12-4 | TGTGCCAGCAGTTCCCAACCCGGATTCCGGGGACACTATGGCTACACCTTC | CASSSQPGFRGHYGYTF
NA | NA | TRBJ2-5 | TRBV2 | TGTGCCAGCAGTGTAAACAGTCGGGAGATCCAGTACTTC | CASSVNSREIQYF
NA | NA | TRBJ1-5 | TRBV20-1 | TGCAGTGCTAGGGTAGCCGTGGCTAGCAATCAGCCCCAGCATTTT | CSARVAVASNQPQHF
TRBD2 | medium-sized | TRBJ2-7 | TRBV7-3 | TGTGCCAGCGCCTCAACTAGCGGGAGAGGCGAGCAGTACTTC | CASASTSGRGEQYF
NA | many | TRBJ2-5 | TRBV6-1 | TGTGCCAGCACCACTGGAGACACCGAAGCCCAGTACTTC | CASTTGDTEAQYF
NA | many | TRBJ1-1 | TRBV7-9 | TGTGCCAGCAGCTTAAACGGTGACAGTAACACTGAAGCTTTCTTT | CASSLNGDSNTEAFF
NA | few | TRBJ1-3 | TRBV5-4 | TGTGCCAGCAGCTTGGGGGCTACCGCTGGAAACACCATATATTTT | CASSLGATAGNTIYF
TRBD1 | NA | TRBJ2-1 | TRBV24-1 | TGTGCCACCAGTGATGGGGGACAGGGCCATGAGCAGTTCTTC | CATSDGGQGHEQFF
TRBD1 | NA | TRBJ1-3 | TRBV6-5 | TGTGCCAGCAGTTACAGCCGAACAGGGGGATCTGGAAACACCATATATTTT | CASSYSRTGGSGNTIYF
NA | once | TRBJ1-2 | TRBV19 | TGTGGCAGTATCACGGGAGGCCAATCAAGCTATGGCTACACCTTC | CGSITGGQSSYGYTF
NA | NA | TRBJ2-7 | TRBV14 | TGTGCCAGCAGCCAACTCCAAGTGGGCGAGCAGTACTTC | CASSQLQVGEQYF
TRBD2 | NA | TRBJ2-7 | TRBV7-8 | TGTGCCAGCAGCTTTTCCGGCGGGGGGGCGGCATCCGAGCAGTACTTC | CASSFSGGGAASEQYF
TRBD2 | many | TRBJ2-7 | TRBV20-1 | TGCAGTGCTAGAGTTACTAGCGGGCGAGCCTACGAGCAGTACTTC | CSARVTSGRAYEQYF
TRBD1 | few | TRBJ2-3 | TRBV6-2/TRBV6-3 | TGTGCCAGCAGCAATGGACAGGTCCCAGATACGCAGTATTTT | CASSNGQVPDTQYF
NA | many | TRBJ1-6 | TRBV6-6 | TGTGCCAGCAGCCCGGACAGTCCCAGGAAATCACCCCTCCACTTT | CASSPDSPRKSPLHF
NA | NA | TRBJ2-7 | TRBV7-2 | TGTGCCAGCAGCTTGCTGGACACCGGATCCTACGAGCAGTACTTC | CASSLLDTGSYEQYF
TRBD2 | NA | TRBJ2-5 | TRBV29-1 | TGCAGCGCCCTACCTAGCGGGGGAATTCGGGTGACCCAGTACTTC | CSALPSGGIRVTQYF